Detailed here is one T cell receptor (beta chain). The antigen remains unidentified. The CDR3 contains 14 residues. Germline V lookup: CDR1 SGHAT, CDR2 FQNNGV. Between the trimmed V and J ends, which lost 5 bases and 1 base, there was a span of 11 bases. All of the isolated RNA was reverse transcribed, so expressed TCRB transcripts were sequenced. Produced via immunoSEQ multiplex PCR; TCRdb's table is partial and in-frame only. The sample records around 450,000 clones, roughly 11% being singletons. CD45RO/CCR7/CD25/CD127/CD95/CD27 separated CD4+ naive, central memory, regulatory and stem cell-like memory cells by sorting. This sample is part of a study of beta chain features in type 1 diabetes. Background on the study: Investigators examined 107,917,701 sorted cells across all samples.

General study findings and limits: Compared with healthy donors, patients appeared to share more similar naive, central memory and regulatory TCRB repertoires. Insertion counts at VDJ junctions were lower in type 1 diabetes patients, who also showed more deletions there.

The clonotype comes from a woman aged 18-29 years in good health. The sequenced sample was naive CD4+ T cells from blood. This sequence joins TRBV11-2 and TRBJ1-1; unclear D gene. The CDR3: CASSAPPENTEAFF. In nucleotides, the CDR3 is TGTGCCAGCAGCGCTCCCCCAGAGAACACTGAAGCTTTCTTT.